This TCR beta chain is from a study of OX40 agonist ivuxolimab in advanced cancers. V was trimmed by 6 bases and J by 0 bases, leaving 12 bases between them. This CDR3 region has 15 residues. The germline gives CDR1 MNHEY, CDR2 SMNVEV (reference sequence). Sequenced by immunoSEQ multiplex PCR; TCRdb stores in-frame clones only, minus some. The table has tens of thousands of clones, 80% to 85% seen once. The sample consisted of CD4+ or CD8+ T cells sorted from blood, taken in a trial of the OX40 agonist ivuxolimab. This clonotype originated in an adult with an advanced solid tumor such as melanoma, head and neck, liver or kidney cancer. The chain employs TRBV27 and TRBJ1-3, with D uncertain. This CDR3 is CASSQTFTSGNTIYF. The CDR3 DNA sequence: TGTGCCAGCAGCCAGACTTTTACCTCTGGAAACACCATATATTTT.